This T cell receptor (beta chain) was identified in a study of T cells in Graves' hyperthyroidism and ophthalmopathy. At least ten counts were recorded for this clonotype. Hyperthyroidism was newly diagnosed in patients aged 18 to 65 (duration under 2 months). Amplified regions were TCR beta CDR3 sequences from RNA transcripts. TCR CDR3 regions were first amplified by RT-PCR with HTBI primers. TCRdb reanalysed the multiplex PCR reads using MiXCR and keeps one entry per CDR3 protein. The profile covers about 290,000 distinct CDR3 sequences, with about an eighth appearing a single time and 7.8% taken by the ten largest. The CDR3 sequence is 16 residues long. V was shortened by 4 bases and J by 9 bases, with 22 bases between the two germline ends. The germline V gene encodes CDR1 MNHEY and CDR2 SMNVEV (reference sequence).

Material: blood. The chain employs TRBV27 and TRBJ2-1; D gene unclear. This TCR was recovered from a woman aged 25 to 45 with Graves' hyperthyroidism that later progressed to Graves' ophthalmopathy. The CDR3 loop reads CASSSDPADWFSEQFF. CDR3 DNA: TGTGCCAGCAGTTCCGACCCCGCCGATTGGTTTAGTGAGCAGTTCTTC.